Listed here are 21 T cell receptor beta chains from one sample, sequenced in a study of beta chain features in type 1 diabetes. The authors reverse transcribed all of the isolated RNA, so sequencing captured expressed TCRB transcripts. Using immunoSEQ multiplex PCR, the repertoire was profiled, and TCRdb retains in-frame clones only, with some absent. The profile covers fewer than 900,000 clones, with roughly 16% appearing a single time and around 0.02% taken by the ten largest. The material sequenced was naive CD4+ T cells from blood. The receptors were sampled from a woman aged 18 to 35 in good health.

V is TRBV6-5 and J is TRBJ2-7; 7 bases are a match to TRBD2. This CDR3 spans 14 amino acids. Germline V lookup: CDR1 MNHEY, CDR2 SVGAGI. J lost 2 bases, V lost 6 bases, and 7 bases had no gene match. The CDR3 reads CASSPGTKAYEQYF. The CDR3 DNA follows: TGTGCCAGCAGCCCCGGGACTAAAGCCTACGAGCAGTACTTC.

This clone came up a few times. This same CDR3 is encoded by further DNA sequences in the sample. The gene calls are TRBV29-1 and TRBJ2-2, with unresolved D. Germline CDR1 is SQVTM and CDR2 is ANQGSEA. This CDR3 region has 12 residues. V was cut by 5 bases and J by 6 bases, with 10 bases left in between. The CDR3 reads CSVHGSPGELFF. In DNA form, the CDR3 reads TGCAGCGTTCATGGTAGCCCCGGGGAGCTGTTTTTT.

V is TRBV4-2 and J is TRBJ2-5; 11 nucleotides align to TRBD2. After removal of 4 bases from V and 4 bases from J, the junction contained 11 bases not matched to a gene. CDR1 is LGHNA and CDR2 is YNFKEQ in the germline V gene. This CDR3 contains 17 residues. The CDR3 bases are TGTGCCAGCAGCCCCAACGCCGGGACTAGCGGTCCAGAGACCCAGTACTTC. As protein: CASSPNAGTSGPETQYF.

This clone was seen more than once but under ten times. Here the CDR3 reads CASSLGDRGNQPQHF. DNA of the CDR3: TGTGCCAGCAGCTTAGGGGACAGAGGCAATCAGCCCCAGCATTTT. The V call is TRBV7-6, the J call TRBJ1-5, with 7 bases matching TRBD1. V lost 1 base and J lost 2; bases outside the gene matches: 2. Germline values: CDR1 SGHVS, CDR2 FNYEAQ. This CDR3 has 15 residues.

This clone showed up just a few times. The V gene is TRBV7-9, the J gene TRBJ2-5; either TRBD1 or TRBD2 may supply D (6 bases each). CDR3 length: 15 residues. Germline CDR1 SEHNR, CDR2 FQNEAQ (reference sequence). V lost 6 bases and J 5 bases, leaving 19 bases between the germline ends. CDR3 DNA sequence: TGTGCCAGCAGGCTGCTGGGGGGCGGCTCTGAGACCCAGTACTTC. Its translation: CASRLLGGGSETQYF.

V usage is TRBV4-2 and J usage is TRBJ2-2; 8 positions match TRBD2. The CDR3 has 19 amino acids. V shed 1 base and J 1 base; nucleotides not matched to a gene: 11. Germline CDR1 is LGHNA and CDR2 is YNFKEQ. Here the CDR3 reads CASSQVRGLAGLNTGELFF. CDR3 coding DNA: TGTGCCAGCAGCCAAGTGAGGGGCTTAGCGGGATTGAACACCGGGGAGCTGTTTTTT.

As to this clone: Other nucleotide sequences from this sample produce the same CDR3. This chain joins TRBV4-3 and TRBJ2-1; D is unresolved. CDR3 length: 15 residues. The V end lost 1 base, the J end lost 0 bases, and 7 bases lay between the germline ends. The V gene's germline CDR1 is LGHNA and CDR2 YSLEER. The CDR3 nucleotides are TGCGCCAGCAGCCAAGGGAGCGCCTCCTACAATGAGCAGTTCTTC. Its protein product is CASSQGSASYNEQFF.

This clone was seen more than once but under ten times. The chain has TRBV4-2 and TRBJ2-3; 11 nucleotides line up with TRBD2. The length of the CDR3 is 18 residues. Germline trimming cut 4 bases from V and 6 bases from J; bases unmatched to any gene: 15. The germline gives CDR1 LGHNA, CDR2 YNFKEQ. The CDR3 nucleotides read TGTGCCAGCAGCCGGACCTCACCACGACTAGCGGGAACGGATACGCAGTATTTT. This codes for CASSRTSPRLAGTDTQYF.

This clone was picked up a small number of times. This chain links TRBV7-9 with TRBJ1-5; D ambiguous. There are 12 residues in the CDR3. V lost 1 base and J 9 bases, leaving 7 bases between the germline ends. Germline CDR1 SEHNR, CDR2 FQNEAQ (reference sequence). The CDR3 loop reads CASSLGSSPQHF. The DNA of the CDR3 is TGTGCCAGCAGCTTAGGGTCCTCGCCCCAGCATTTT.

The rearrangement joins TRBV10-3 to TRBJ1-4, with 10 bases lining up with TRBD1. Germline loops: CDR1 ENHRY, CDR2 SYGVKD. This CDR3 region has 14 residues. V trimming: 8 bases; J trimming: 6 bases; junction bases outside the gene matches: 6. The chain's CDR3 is CAIGQGVSHEKLFF. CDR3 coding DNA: TGTGCCATCGGACAGGGGGTGTCTCATGAAAAACTGTTTTTT.

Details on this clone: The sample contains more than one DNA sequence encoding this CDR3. The CDR3, as DNA: TGTGCCAGCAGTTTGGGCGGCCAAGAGACCCAGTACTTC. The encoded protein is CASSLGGQETQYF. The chain uses TRBV28 and TRBJ2-5; D gene uncertain. Germline V CDR1 and CDR2: MDHEN, SYDVKM. CDR3 length: 13 amino acids. Trimming took 3 bases from V and 1 from J, leaving 6 bases between them.

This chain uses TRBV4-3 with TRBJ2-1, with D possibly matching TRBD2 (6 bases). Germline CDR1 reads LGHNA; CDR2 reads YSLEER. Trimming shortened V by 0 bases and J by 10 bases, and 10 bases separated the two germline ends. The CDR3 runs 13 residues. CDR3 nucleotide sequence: TGCGCCAGCAGCCAAGACCGGGCGGGGGAGCAGTTCTTC. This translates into CASSQDRAGEQFF.

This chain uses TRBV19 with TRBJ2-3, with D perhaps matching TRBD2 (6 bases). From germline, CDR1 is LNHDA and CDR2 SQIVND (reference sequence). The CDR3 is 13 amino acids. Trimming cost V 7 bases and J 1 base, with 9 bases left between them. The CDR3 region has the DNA TGTGCCAGTATTCAGCGGGGCACAGATACGCAGTATTTT. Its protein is CASIQRGTDTQYF.

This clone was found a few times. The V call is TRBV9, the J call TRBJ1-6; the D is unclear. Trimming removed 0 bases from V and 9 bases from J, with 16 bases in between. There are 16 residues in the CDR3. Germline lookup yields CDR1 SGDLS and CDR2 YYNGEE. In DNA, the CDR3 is TGTGCCAGCAGCGTAGAAGGCAGTCCGAACGGTTCACCCCTCCACTTT. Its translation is CASSVEGSPNGSPLHF.

The CDR3 sequence: CASSPSGAGEETQYF. The CDR3 DNA reads as TGTGCCAGCAGTCCTAGTGGAGCGGGCGAAGAGACCCAGTACTTC. The J gene is TRBJ2-5, the V gene TRBV28; D might be TRBD2 (6 bases). Germline CDR1 reads MDHEN; CDR2 reads SYDVKM. Trimming removed 5 bases at V and 3 bases at J, with 16 bases between. The length of the CDR3 is 15 residues.

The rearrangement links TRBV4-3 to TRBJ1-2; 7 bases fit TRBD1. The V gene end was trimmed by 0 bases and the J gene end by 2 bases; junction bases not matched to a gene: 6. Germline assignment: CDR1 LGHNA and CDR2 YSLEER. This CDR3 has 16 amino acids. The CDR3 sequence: CASSQDTGTVNYGYTF. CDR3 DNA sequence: TGCGCCAGCAGCCAAGATACAGGGACAGTAAACTATGGCTACACCTTC.

The CDR3 region is CATSASGTYNEQFF. Written as DNA, the CDR3 is TGTGCCACCAGCGCTAGCGGGACCTACAATGAGCAGTTCTTC. This chain connects TRBV15 to TRBJ2-1; 9 bases agree with TRBD2. The CDR3 runs to 14 residues. With V trimmed by 5 bases and J by 2 bases, 1 base remained unmatched. Germline CDR1 is LNHNV and CDR2 is YYDKDF (reference sequence).

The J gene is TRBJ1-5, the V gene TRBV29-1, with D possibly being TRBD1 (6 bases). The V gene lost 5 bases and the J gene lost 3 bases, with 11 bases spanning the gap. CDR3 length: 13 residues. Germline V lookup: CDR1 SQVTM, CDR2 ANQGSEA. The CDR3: CSVQQGHNQPQHF. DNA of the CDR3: TGCAGCGTTCAACAGGGACACAATCAGCCCCAGCATTTT.

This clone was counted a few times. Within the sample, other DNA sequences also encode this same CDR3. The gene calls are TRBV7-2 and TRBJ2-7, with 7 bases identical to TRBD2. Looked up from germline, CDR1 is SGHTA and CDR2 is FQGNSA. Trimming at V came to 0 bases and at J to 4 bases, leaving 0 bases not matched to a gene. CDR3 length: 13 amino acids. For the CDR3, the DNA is TGTGCCAGCAGCTTAGCGGGAGGGTACGAGCAGTACTTC. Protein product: CASSLAGGYEQYF.

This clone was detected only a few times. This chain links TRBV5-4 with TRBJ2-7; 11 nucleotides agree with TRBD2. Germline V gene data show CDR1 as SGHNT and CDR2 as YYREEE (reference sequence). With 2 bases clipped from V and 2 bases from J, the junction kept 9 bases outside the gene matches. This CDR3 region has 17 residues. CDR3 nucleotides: TGTGCCAGCAGCTTACTAGCGGGAGCCCAGGCCCCCTACGAGCAGTACTTC. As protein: CASSLLAGAQAPYEQYF.

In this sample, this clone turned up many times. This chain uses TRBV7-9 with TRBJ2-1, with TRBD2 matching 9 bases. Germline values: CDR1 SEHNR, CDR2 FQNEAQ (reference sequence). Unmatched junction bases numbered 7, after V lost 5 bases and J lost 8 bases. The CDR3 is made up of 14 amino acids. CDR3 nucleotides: TGTGCCAGCAGCACAGGGACTAGCAAGTATGAGCAGTTCTTC. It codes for CASSTGTSKYEQFF.